The 17 T cell receptor beta chains below were found in one sample sequenced in a study of spatial heterogeneity in lung cancer. Indicated time point: blood at routine non-recurrence follow-up after resection. Unsorted whole RNA of tumor, nontumor lung or frozen PBMC was sequenced. TCRdb ran MiXCR on the 5' RACE reads and lists one entry per CDR3 protein. The sample lists about 52,000 distinct CDR3 sequences, less than 9.5% occurring once. The source was PBMCs, collected at follow-up. These receptors were obtained from a female donor with early-stage non-small cell lung cancer.

This clonotype has a handful of counts. The V and J genes are TRBV7-9 and TRBJ2-1; 12 bases line up with TRBD2. The CDR3 has 18 residues. With V trimmed by 5 bases and J by 6 bases, 14 bases remained unmatched. Germline values: CDR1 SEHNR, CDR2 FQNEAQ (reference sequence). The CDR3 nucleotides are TGTGCCAGCAGCCCACCCCAGCGACTAGCGGGGGTCGGCAATGAGCAGTTCTTC. This encodes CASSPPQRLAGVGNEQFF.

This clonotype appeared a few times. This chain uses TRBV28 with TRBJ1-5; the D gene is possibly TRBD1 (6 bases). The CDR3 runs 14 residues. The germline V gene has CDR1 MDHEN and CDR2 SYDVKM. V lost 7 bases, J lost 6 bases, and 16 bases lay in between. CDR3 sequence: CASTSLRGVQPQHF. CDR3 nucleotides: TGTGCCAGCACAAGCTTAAGGGGGGTTCAGCCCCAGCATTTT. Based on the CDR3 plus reference TRBV28 and TRBJ1-5, the full variable domain is DVKVTQSSRYLVKRTGEKVFLECVQDMDHENMFWYRQDPGLGLRLIYFSYDVKMKEKGDIPEGYSVSREKKERFSLILESASTNQTSMYLCASTSLRGVQPQHFGDGTRLSIL.

This clonotype was seen many times. The chain carries TRBV20-1 and TRBJ2-3, with 7 bases aligning to TRBD2. V dropped 0 bases and J dropped 4; count of bases not matched to a gene: 4. CDR1 and CDR2 from the germline V gene are DFQATT and SNEGSKA (reference sequence). The CDR3 is made up of 14 amino acids. CDR3 bases: TGCAGTGCTAGAGATCCACGGGGGGCAGATACGCAGTATTTT. Encoded protein: CSARDPRGADTQYF.

This clonotype was counted ten times or more. The rearrangement links TRBV5-1 to TRBJ2-5; 7 bases line up with TRBD2. With V trimmed by 4 bases and J by 5 bases, 5 bases remained unmatched. Germline CDR1 is SGHRS and CDR2 is YFSETQ. The CDR3 consists of 13 residues. The CDR3: CASSQTSMETQYF. The CDR3 DNA reads as TGCGCCAGCAGCCAGACTAGCATGGAGACCCAGTACTTC.

This chain links TRBV19 with TRBJ2-3; no firm D call. Per the germline V gene, CDR1 is LNHDA and CDR2 is SQIVND (reference sequence). The CDR3 has 16 amino acids. Trimming cost V 0 bases and J 6 bases, with 16 bases left between them. CDR3 in amino acids: CASSIEGVSRVDTQYF. DNA of the CDR3: TGTGCCAGTAGTATAGAAGGCGTATCGAGAGTGGATACGCAGTATTTT.

This clonotype was observed a few times. The J gene is TRBJ2-3, the V gene TRBV5-4; 10 nucleotides align to TRBD2. After removal of 0 bases from V and 4 bases from J, the junction contained 8 bases not matched to a gene. The germline V gene has CDR1 SGHNT and CDR2 YYREEE (reference sequence). The CDR3 has 17 residues. The DNA for the CDR3 is TGTGCCAGCAGCTTGGGGCAGCGGGGGGGCCTACCAGATACGCAGTATTTT. Its translation: CASSLGQRGGLPDTQYF.

The table lists this clonotype with a few counts. This chain joins TRBV18 and TRBJ2-5; D perhaps matches TRBD2 (6 bases). Between the trimmed V and J ends, which lost 2 bases and 5 bases, there was a span of 9 bases. CDR3 size: 13 residues. The germline V gene encodes CDR1 KGHSH and CDR2 LQKENI. The CDR3 DNA reads as TGTGCCAGCTCACCAGGGCTAGCGGAGACCCAGTACTTC. Its translation is CASSPGLAETQYF. The full variable domain, its missing parts supplied by reference TRBV18 and TRBJ2-5, is NAGVMQNPRHLVRRRGQEARLRCSPMKGHSHVYWYRQLPEEGLKFMVYLQKENIIDESGMPKERFSAEFPKEGPSILRIQQVVRGDSAAYFCASSPGLAETQYFGPGTRLLVL.

This clonotype appeared many times. This chain uses TRBV20-1 with TRBJ2-1, with D possibly being TRBD1 (7 bases). Trimming removed 1 base at V and 2 bases at J, with 12 bases between. The CDR3 consists of 15 residues. Germline values: CDR1 DFQATT, CDR2 SNEGSKA (reference sequence). The CDR3 loop is CSARAGGNPYNEQFF. CDR3 bases: TGCAGTGCTAGAGCAGGGGGGAATCCCTACAATGAGCAGTTCTTC.

Note on this clonotype: A much larger clone sits a single nucleotide away, making a read error possible. The gene calls are TRBV29-1 and TRBJ2-1, with D possibly being TRBD2 (5 bases). CDR1 is SQVTM, CDR2 ANQGSEA, per germline. The CDR3 runs 12 residues. The V and J ends lost 7 bases and 8 bases respectively, with 15 bases between them. The CDR3 is CSARVIVHEQFF. Written as DNA, the CDR3 is TGCAGCGCGAGGGTCATAGTTCATGAGCAGTTCTTC.

This clonotype was seen ten or more times. The genes are TRBV20-1 and TRBJ1-2, with D hard to call. Trimming took 7 bases from V and 7 from J, leaving 10 bases between them. Germline V lookup: CDR1 DFQATT, CDR2 SNEGSKA (reference sequence). The CDR3 has 10 residues. The CDR3 is CSVGQRGYTF. In nucleotides, the CDR3 is TGCAGTGTAGGTCAGCGTGGCTACACCTTC.

This clonotype was detected a few times. The chain has TRBV18 and TRBJ1-5; 9 bases fit TRBD1. V gave up 4 bases and J gave up 1 base; unmatched junction bases: 2. This CDR3 has 15 amino acids. The germline V gene encodes CDR1 KGHSH and CDR2 LQKENI. CDR3 sequence: CASSRTGASNQPQHF. CDR3 sequence (DNA): TGTGCCAGCTCACGGACAGGGGCCAGCAATCAGCCCCAGCATTTT.

The table lists this clonotype with many counts. The chain employs TRBV18 and TRBJ2-1, with TRBD1 identical over 9 bases. The germline CDR1 and CDR2 sequences are KGHSH and LQKENI. The CDR3 contains 14 residues. With V trimmed by 1 base and J by 9 bases, 4 bases remained unmatched. CDR3 in DNA: TGTGCCAGCTCACCACGGACAGGGGACGGTGAGCAGTTCTTC. As protein: CASSPRTGDGEQFF.

This clonotype was found many times. The V and J genes are TRBV30 and TRBJ1-4, with D unresolved. V was cut by 2 bases and J by 8 bases, with 12 bases left in between. Germline V lookup: CDR1 GTSNPN, CDR2 SVGIG (reference sequence). CDR3 size: 13 residues. CDR3 region: CAWSPNFEEKLFF. CDR3 nucleotide sequence: TGTGCCTGGAGTCCAAACTTCGAGGAAAAACTGTTTTTT.

Only a few counts were recorded for this clonotype. The V gene is TRBV7-6, the J gene TRBJ1-6; TRBD1 agrees at 9 bases. CDR1 SGHVS and CDR2 FNYEAQ come from the germline V gene. V lost 2 bases, J lost 0 bases, and 14 bases stayed unmatched. The CDR3 is made up of 21 amino acids. CDR3 DNA sequence: TGTGCCAGCAGCTTATTTCGGGGGCCCGGGACAGGGAGCTCCTATAATTCACCCCTCCACTTT. Its protein is CASSLFRGPGTGSSYNSPLHF.

The J gene is TRBJ2-2, the V gene TRBV7-2; TRBD2 is a possible D gene (5 bases). This CDR3 contains 14 residues. Trimming shortened V by 2 bases and J by 4 bases, and 8 bases separated the two germline ends. Germline lookup yields CDR1 SGHTA and CDR2 FQGNSA. CDR3 residues: CASSLRGGTGELFF. The DNA for the CDR3 is TGTGCCAGCAGCTTACGGGGTGGCACCGGGGAGCTGTTTTTT.

V is TRBV7-9 and J is TRBJ2-5; D remains unclear. There are 11 residues in the CDR3. V lost 5 bases, J lost 2 bases, and 3 bases lay in between. CDR1 is SEHNR, CDR2 FQNEAQ, per germline (reference sequence). The CDR3 is CASSGQETQYF. CDR3 bases: TGTGCCAGCAGCGGTCAAGAGACCCAGTACTTC.

This clonotype occurred many times. V gene TRBV12-3 or TRBV12-4 combines with J gene TRBJ2-3; D may be TRBD2 (6 bases). The CDR3 has 14 amino acids. V was cut by 9 bases and J by 0 bases, with 13 bases left in between. For the CDR3, the DNA is TGTGCCAGTAAGCGGGCCTCTAGCACAGATACGCAGTATTTT. This sequence encodes CASKRASSTDTQYF.